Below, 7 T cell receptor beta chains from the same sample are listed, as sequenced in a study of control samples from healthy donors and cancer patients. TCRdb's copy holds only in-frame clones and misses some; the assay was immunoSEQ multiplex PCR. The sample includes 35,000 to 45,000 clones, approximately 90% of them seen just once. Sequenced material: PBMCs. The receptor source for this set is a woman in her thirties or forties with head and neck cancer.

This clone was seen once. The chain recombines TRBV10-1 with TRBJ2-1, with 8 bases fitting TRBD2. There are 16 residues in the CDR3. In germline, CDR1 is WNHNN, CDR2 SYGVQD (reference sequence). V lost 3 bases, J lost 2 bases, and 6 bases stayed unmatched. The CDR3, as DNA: TGCGCCAGCAGTGATTTCTTAGCGGGAACCTACAATGAGCAGTTCTTC. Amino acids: CASSDFLAGTYNEQFF.

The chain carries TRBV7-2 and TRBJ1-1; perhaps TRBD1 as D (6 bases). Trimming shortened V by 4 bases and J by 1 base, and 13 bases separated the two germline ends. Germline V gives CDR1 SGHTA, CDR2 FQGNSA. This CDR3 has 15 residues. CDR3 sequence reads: CASSSHRVRNTEAFF. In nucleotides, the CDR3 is TGTGCCAGCAGCTCCCACAGGGTACGGAACACTGAAGCTTTCTTT.

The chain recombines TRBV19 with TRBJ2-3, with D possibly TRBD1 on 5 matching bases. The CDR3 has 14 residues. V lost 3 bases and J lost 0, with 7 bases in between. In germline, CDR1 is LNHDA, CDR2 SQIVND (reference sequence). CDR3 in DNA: TGTGCCAGTAGTATCCAGGGTAGCACAGATACGCAGTATTTT. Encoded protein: CASSIQGSTDTQYF.

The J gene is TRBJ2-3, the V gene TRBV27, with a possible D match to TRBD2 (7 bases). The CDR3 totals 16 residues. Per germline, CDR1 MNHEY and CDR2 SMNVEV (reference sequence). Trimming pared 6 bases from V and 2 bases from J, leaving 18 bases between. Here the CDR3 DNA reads TGTGCCAGCAGCCCCGTCGAGGCGGGGGCCACAGATACGCAGTATTTT. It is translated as CASSPVEAGATDTQYF.

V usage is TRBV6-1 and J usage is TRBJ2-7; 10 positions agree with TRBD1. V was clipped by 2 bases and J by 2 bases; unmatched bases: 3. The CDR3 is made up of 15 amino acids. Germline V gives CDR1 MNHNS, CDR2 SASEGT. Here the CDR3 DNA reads TGTGCCAGCAGTGAACCGGGACAGGGGACCTACGAGCAGTACTTC. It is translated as CASSEPGQGTYEQYF.

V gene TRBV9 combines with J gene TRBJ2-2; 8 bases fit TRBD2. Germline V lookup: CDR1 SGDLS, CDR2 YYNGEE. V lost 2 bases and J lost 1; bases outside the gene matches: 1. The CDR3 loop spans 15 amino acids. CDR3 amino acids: CASSVLAGNTGELFF. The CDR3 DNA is TGTGCCAGCAGCGTTCTAGCGGGGAACACCGGGGAGCTGTTTTTT.

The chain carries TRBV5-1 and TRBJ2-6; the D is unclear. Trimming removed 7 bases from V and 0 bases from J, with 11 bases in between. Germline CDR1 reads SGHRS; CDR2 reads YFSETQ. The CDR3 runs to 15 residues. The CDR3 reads CASAATPSGANVLTF. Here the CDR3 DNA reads TGCGCCAGCGCCGCTACCCCCTCTGGGGCCAACGTCCTGACTTTC.